The rows below give T cell receptor beta chains drawn from one sample of a study of cytomegalovirus exposure and HLA in healthy donors. Some clones are missing from TCRdb's copy, which holds only in-frame ones; the method was immunoSEQ multiplex PCR. The data show about 140,000 clones, nearly 80% seen once. Sequencing input: PBMCs. These receptors all come from a man aged 30 to 39 in good health and CMV-seronegative. Each CDR3 is given with its conserved first and last residue. D genes are given only for firm matches. Only some rows state a clone size, as once, few, many or a class for expanded clones.

d_call: TRBD1
j_call: TRBJ1-2
v_call: TRBV6-5
clone_size: NA
cdr3_aa: CATMGTGGKYGYTF
cdr3_nt: TGTGCCACCATGGGGACAGGGGGCAAGTATGGCTACACCTTC

d_call: NA
j_call: TRBJ2-4
v_call: TRBV6-1
clone_size: few
cdr3_aa: CASTAGGYGIQYF
cdr3_nt: TGTGCCAGCACGGCAGGGGGGTATGGCATTCAGTACTTC

d_call: TRBD1
j_call: TRBJ2-7
v_call: TRBV6-5
clone_size: NA
cdr3_aa: CASSPWTGAYEQYF
cdr3_nt: TGTGCCAGCAGTCCTTGGACAGGGGCCTACGAGCAGTACTTC

d_call: NA
j_call: TRBJ2-7
v_call: TRBV5-4
clone_size: NA
cdr3_aa: CASSLWASTTGYEQYF
cdr3_nt: TGTGCCAGCAGCTTGTGGGCTAGCACCACTGGGTACGAGCAGTACTTC

d_call: NA
j_call: TRBJ2-5
v_call: TRBV7-9
clone_size: NA
cdr3_aa: CASSPRGLPGRETQYF
cdr3_nt: TGTGCCAGCAGCCCCCGCGGGCTACCCGGCCGGGAGACCCAGTACTTC

d_call: TRBD2
j_call: TRBJ2-5
v_call: TRBV10-2
clone_size: NA
cdr3_aa: CASSEGRTSGEETQYF
cdr3_nt: TGCGCCAGCAGTGAGGGACGGACTAGCGGGGAAGAGACCCAGTACTTC

d_call: TRBD2
j_call: TRBJ2-5
v_call: TRBV29-1
clone_size: NA
cdr3_aa: CSGLGLAGGGGTQYF
cdr3_nt: TGCAGCGGCCTGGGACTAGCGGGAGGAGGGGGGACCCAGTACTTC

d_call: NA
j_call: TRBJ2-1
v_call: TRBV7-8
clone_size: NA
cdr3_aa: CASPDNSNNEQFF
cdr3_nt: TGTGCCAGCCCGGACAATTCCAACAATGAGCAGTTCTTC

d_call: NA
j_call: TRBJ1-1
v_call: TRBV10-3
clone_size: few
cdr3_aa: CAISERGSTEAFF
cdr3_nt: TGTGCCATCAGTGAAAGGGGATCGACTGAAGCTTTCTTT

d_call: TRBD2
j_call: TRBJ2-3
v_call: TRBV9
clone_size: NA
cdr3_aa: CARTGTSGSVTDTQYF
cdr3_nt: TGTGCCCGTACCGGGACTAGCGGGAGTGTGACAGATACGCAGTATTTT

d_call: TRBD1
j_call: TRBJ2-2
v_call: TRBV10-3
clone_size: once
cdr3_aa: CAIRGQGYTGELFF
cdr3_nt: TGTGCCATCAGAGGACAGGGTTACACCGGGGAGCTGTTTTTT

d_call: TRBD1
j_call: TRBJ2-6
v_call: TRBV5-6
clone_size: NA
cdr3_aa: CASSFLRDRGKGANVLTF
cdr3_nt: TGTGCCAGCAGTTTTCTCCGGGACAGGGGGAAAGGGGCCAACGTCCTGACTTTC

d_call: NA
j_call: TRBJ2-2
v_call: TRBV6-1
clone_size: NA
cdr3_aa: CATSEPNGGELFF
cdr3_nt: TGTGCCACCTCCGAACCGAACGGCGGGGAGCTGTTTTTT

d_call: NA
j_call: TRBJ1-3
v_call: TRBV18
clone_size: NA
cdr3_aa: CASSTNRGSGNTIYF
cdr3_nt: TGTGCCAGCTCAACGAATCGGGGATCAGGAAACACCATATATTTT

d_call: TRBD1
j_call: TRBJ1-2
v_call: TRBV19
clone_size: NA
cdr3_aa: CASSIDDRGRGYTF
cdr3_nt: TGTGCCAGTAGTATAGATGACAGGGGACGGGGCTACACCTTC

d_call: NA
j_call: TRBJ1-5
v_call: TRBV2
clone_size: NA
cdr3_aa: CASSDRAWNQPQHF
cdr3_nt: TGTGCCAGCAGTGACAGGGCCTGGAATCAGCCCCAGCATTTT

d_call: TRBD1
j_call: TRBJ1-1
v_call: TRBV27
clone_size: NA
cdr3_aa: CASSLIYRGDTEAFF
cdr3_nt: TGTGCCAGCAGTTTAATTTACAGGGGAGACACTGAAGCTTTCTTT

d_call: NA
j_call: TRBJ1-4
v_call: TRBV18
clone_size: NA
cdr3_aa: CASSPGGGTNEKLFF
cdr3_nt: TGTGCCAGCTCACCGGGGGGAGGAACTAATGAAAAACTGTTTTTT

d_call: NA
j_call: TRBJ2-1
v_call: TRBV29-1
clone_size: once
cdr3_aa: CSVEEWPSRYNEQFF
cdr3_nt: TGCAGCGTTGAAGAATGGCCTAGCAGGTACAATGAGCAGTTCTTC

d_call: NA
j_call: TRBJ2-7
v_call: TRBV2
clone_size: NA
cdr3_aa: CASRPATRYEQYF
cdr3_nt: TGTGCCAGCAGACCCGCGACACGCTACGAGCAGTACTTC

d_call: NA
j_call: TRBJ1-1
v_call: TRBV28
clone_size: few
cdr3_aa: CASRLGSGWTEAFF
cdr3_nt: TGTGCCAGCCGCCTTGGGAGTGGGTGGACTGAAGCTTTCTTT

d_call: TRBD1
j_call: TRBJ1-2
v_call: TRBV10-1
clone_size: few
cdr3_aa: CASSVKDRDLGYTF
cdr3_nt: TGCGCCAGCAGTGTAAAGGACAGGGATCTTGGCTACACCTTC

d_call: NA
j_call: TRBJ1-2
v_call: TRBV6-5
clone_size: NA
cdr3_aa: CASRLKGISAYGYTF
cdr3_nt: TGTGCCAGCAGACTTAAGGGGATTTCCGCCTATGGCTACACCTTC

d_call: TRBD2
j_call: TRBJ2-2
v_call: TRBV6-1
clone_size: NA
cdr3_aa: CASRLAGGLGELFF
cdr3_nt: TGTGCCAGCAGACTAGCGGGAGGGCTCGGGGAGCTGTTTTTT

d_call: NA
j_call: TRBJ2-1
v_call: TRBV5-6
clone_size: once
cdr3_aa: CASNRRGGNEQFF
cdr3_nt: TGTGCCAGCAACAGACGAGGGGGTAATGAGCAGTTCTTC

d_call: TRBD2
j_call: TRBJ2-7
v_call: TRBV7-2
clone_size: NA
cdr3_aa: CASSPTSGYEQYF
cdr3_nt: TGTGCCAGCAGCCCTACTAGCGGCTACGAGCAGTACTTC

d_call: TRBD1
j_call: TRBJ1-1
v_call: TRBV7-2
clone_size: NA
cdr3_aa: CASSIDRATEAFF
cdr3_nt: TGTGCCAGCAGCATTGACAGGGCCACTGAAGCTTTCTTT

d_call: TRBD1
j_call: TRBJ1-2
v_call: TRBV11-2
clone_size: NA
cdr3_aa: CASSTWTGHYGYTF
cdr3_nt: TGTGCCAGCAGCACCTGGACAGGGCACTATGGCTACACCTTC

d_call: NA
j_call: TRBJ1-2
v_call: TRBV5-1
clone_size: NA
cdr3_aa: CASSLSQLQGKTYGYTF
cdr3_nt: TGCGCCAGCAGCTTAAGCCAACTACAGGGAAAAACCTATGGCTACACCTTC

d_call: NA
j_call: TRBJ2-1
v_call: TRBV14
clone_size: NA
cdr3_aa: CASSQGLIAANEQFF
cdr3_nt: TGTGCCAGCAGCCAAGGTTTGATAGCAGCTAATGAGCAGTTCTTC

d_call: TRBD1
j_call: TRBJ1-5
v_call: TRBV4-1
clone_size: NA
cdr3_aa: CASSRMGQGENQPQHF
cdr3_nt: TGCGCCAGCAGCCGGATGGGACAGGGGGAAAATCAGCCCCAGCATTTT

d_call: TRBD1
j_call: TRBJ2-7
v_call: TRBV7-9
clone_size: NA
cdr3_aa: CASSGQGREQYF
cdr3_nt: TGTGCCAGCAGCGGACAGGGGCGCGAGCAGTACTTC

d_call: TRBD2
j_call: TRBJ2-3
v_call: TRBV29-1
clone_size: NA
cdr3_aa: CSGGLAGGPNTQYF
cdr3_nt: TGCAGCGGGGGACTAGCGGGAGGGCCGAATACGCAGTATTTT

d_call: NA
j_call: TRBJ2-1
v_call: TRBV27
clone_size: NA
cdr3_aa: CASSPSGHTYNEQFF
cdr3_nt: TGTGCCAGCAGTCCCTCGGGACACACCTACAATGAGCAGTTCTTC

d_call: TRBD2
j_call: TRBJ2-7
v_call: TRBV4-1
clone_size: NA
cdr3_aa: CASSQVSSGSYEQYF
cdr3_nt: TGCGCCAGCAGCCAAGTCTCTAGCGGGAGCTACGAGCAGTACTTC

d_call: NA
j_call: TRBJ1-2
v_call: TRBV4-1
clone_size: NA
cdr3_aa: CASSPNEKYGYTF
cdr3_nt: TGCGCCAGCAGCCCCAACGAGAAATATGGCTACACCTTC

d_call: TRBD2
j_call: TRBJ2-3
v_call: TRBV10-1
clone_size: NA
cdr3_aa: CASTTGTSGDTQYF
cdr3_nt: TGCGCCAGCACGACCGGGACTAGCGGGGATACGCAGTATTTT

d_call: NA
j_call: TRBJ1-6
v_call: TRBV27
clone_size: NA
cdr3_aa: CASSLSFGGTINSPLHF
cdr3_nt: TGTGCCAGCAGTTTATCGTTCGGGGGGACTATCAATTCACCCCTCCACTTT

d_call: TRBD1
j_call: TRBJ2-7
v_call: TRBV5-1
clone_size: few
cdr3_aa: CASSPGTVEQYF
cdr3_nt: TGCGCCAGCAGCCCCGGGACAGTTGAGCAGTACTTC

d_call: TRBD1
j_call: TRBJ2-7
v_call: TRBV2
clone_size: NA
cdr3_aa: CASNPQGASSYEQYF
cdr3_nt: TGTGCCAGCAATCCCCAGGGGGCGAGCTCCTACGAGCAGTACTTC

d_call: NA
j_call: TRBJ1-3
v_call: TRBV6-5
clone_size: NA
cdr3_aa: CASSYSTRPSGNTIYF
cdr3_nt: TGTGCCAGCAGTTACTCGACGCGGCCCTCTGGAAACACCATATATTTT

d_call: TRBD2
j_call: TRBJ2-7
v_call: TRBV7-8
clone_size: NA
cdr3_aa: CASSFGTSPRVYEQYF
cdr3_nt: TGTGCCAGCAGCTTTGGGACTAGTCCTAGGGTCTACGAGCAGTACTTC

d_call: TRBD1
j_call: TRBJ1-1
v_call: TRBV30
clone_size: NA
cdr3_aa: CAWSGGQEDTEAFF
cdr3_nt: TGTGCCTGGAGTGGGGGACAGGAGGACACTGAAGCTTTCTTT

d_call: NA
j_call: TRBJ2-7
v_call: TRBV28
clone_size: NA
cdr3_aa: CGWGGGGRNEQYF
cdr3_nt: TGTGGGTGGGGGGGCGGGGGACGAAACGAGCAGTACTTC

d_call: TRBD1
j_call: TRBJ2-7
v_call: TRBV19
clone_size: NA
cdr3_aa: CASSIGTGIGEQYF
cdr3_nt: TGTGCCAGTAGTATTGGGACAGGGATTGGAGAGCAGTACTTC

d_call: NA
j_call: TRBJ2-2
v_call: TRBV15
clone_size: NA
cdr3_aa: CATSRGSRGGELFF
cdr3_nt: TGTGCCACCAGCAGAGGGTCTCGGGGCGGGGAGCTGTTTTTT

d_call: NA
j_call: TRBJ2-7
v_call: TRBV7-9
clone_size: few
cdr3_aa: CASSQRDSFYEQYF
cdr3_nt: TGTGCCAGCAGCCAACGGGACTCATTCTACGAGCAGTACTTC

d_call: NA
j_call: TRBJ2-3
v_call: TRBV20-1
clone_size: NA
cdr3_aa: CSAPLADTQYF
cdr3_nt: TGCAGTGCACCGCTAGCAGATACGCAGTATTTT

d_call: NA
j_call: TRBJ2-5
v_call: TRBV30
clone_size: NA
cdr3_aa: CAWSRGQETQYF
cdr3_nt: TGTGCCTGGAGCCGGGGCCAAGAGACCCAGTACTTC